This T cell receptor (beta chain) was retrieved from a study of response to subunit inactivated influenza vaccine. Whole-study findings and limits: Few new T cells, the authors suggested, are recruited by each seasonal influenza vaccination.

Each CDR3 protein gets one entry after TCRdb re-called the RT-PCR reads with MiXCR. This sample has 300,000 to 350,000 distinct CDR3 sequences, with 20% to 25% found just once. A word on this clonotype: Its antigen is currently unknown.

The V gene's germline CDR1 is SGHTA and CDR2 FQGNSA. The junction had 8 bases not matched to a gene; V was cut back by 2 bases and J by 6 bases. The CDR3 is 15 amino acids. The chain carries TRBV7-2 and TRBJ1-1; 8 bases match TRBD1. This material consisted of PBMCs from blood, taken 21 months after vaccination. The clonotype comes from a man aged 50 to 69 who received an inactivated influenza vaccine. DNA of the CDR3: TGTGCCAGCAGCTTACATGGACAGGGAGGGGCTGAAGCTTTCTTT. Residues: CASSLHGQGGAEAFF.